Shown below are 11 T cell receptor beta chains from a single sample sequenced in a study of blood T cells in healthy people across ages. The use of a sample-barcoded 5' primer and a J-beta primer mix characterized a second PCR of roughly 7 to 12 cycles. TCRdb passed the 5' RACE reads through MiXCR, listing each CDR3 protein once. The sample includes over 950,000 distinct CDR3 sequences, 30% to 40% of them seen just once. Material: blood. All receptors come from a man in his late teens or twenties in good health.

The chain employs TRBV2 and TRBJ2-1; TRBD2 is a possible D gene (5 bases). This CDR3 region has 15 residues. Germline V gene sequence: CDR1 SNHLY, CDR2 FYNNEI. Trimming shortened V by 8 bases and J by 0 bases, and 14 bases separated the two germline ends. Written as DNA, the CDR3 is TGTGCCAGCGGCGGCGGACTCCTCTCCTACAATGAGCAGTTCTTC. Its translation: CASGGGLLSYNEQFF.

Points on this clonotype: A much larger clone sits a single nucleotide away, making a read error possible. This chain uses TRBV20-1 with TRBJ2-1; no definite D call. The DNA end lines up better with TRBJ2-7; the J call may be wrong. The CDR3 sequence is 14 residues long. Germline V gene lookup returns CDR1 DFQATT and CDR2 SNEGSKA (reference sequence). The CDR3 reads CSASSLLAYNEQYF. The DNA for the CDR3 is TGCAGTGCTAGCTCCCTACTCGCCTACAATGAGCAGTACTTC.

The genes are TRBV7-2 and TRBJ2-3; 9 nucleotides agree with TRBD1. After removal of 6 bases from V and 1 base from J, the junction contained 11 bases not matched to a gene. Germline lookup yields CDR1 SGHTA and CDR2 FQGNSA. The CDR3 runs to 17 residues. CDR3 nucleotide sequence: TGTGCCAGCAGTCCTGTCCGCTGGACAGGGGGCACAGATACGCAGTATTTT. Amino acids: CASSPVRWTGGTDTQYF.

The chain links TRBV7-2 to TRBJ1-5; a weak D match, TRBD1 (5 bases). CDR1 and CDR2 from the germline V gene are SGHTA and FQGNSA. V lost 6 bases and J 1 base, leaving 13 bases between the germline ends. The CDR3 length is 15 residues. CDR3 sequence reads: CASSNTPGSNQPQHF. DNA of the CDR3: TGTGCCAGCAGTAATACCCCAGGGAGCAATCAGCCCCAGCATTTT.

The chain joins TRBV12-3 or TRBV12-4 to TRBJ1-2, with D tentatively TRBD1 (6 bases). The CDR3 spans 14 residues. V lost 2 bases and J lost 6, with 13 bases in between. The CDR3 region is CASSLQQGPHGYTF. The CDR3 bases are TGTGCCAGCAGTTTACAACAGGGCCCGCATGGCTACACCTTC.

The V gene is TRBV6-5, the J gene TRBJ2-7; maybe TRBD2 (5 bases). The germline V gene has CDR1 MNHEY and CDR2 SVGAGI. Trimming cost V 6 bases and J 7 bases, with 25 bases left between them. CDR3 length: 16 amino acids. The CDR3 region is CASSRPGGIYYNEQYF. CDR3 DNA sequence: TGTGCCAGCAGCCGCCCTGGAGGCATTTACTACAATGAGCAGTACTTC.

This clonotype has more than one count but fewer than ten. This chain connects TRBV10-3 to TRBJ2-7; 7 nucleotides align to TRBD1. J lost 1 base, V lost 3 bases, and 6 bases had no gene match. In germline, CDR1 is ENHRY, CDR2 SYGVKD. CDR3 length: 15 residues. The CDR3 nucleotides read TGTGCCATCAGTGATGGACAGGCCAGTTCCTACGAGCAGTACTTC. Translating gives CAISDGQASSYEQYF.

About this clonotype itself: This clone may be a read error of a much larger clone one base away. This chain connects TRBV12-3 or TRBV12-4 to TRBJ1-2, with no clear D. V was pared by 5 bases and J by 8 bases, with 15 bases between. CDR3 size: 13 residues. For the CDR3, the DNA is TGTGCCAGCAGTGATGGAGTGGGAAAGGGCTACACCTTC. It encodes CASSDGVGKGYTF.

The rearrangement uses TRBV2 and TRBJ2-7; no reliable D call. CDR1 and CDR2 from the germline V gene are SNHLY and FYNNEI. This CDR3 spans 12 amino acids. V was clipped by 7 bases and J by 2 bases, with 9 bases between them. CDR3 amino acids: CASTSGTYEQYF. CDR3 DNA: TGTGCCAGCACTTCAGGAACCTACGAGCAGTACTTC.

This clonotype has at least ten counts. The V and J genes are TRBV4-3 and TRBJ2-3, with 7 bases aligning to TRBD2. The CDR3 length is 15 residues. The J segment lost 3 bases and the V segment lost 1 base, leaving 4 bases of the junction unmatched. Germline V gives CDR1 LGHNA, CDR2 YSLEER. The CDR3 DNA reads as TGCGCCAGCAGCCAAGGAGCGGGGTTTACAGATACGCAGTATTTT. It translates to CASSQGAGFTDTQYF.

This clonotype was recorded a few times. DNA for the CDR3: TGCAGTGCCGTTACCAACAGGCGCATCACAGATACGCAGTATTTT. This translates into CSAVTNRRITDTQYF. The chain is built from TRBV20-1 and TRBJ2-3, with a tentative D call TRBD1 (5 bases). The CDR3 is made up of 15 amino acids. The germline CDR1 and CDR2 sequences are DFQATT and SNEGSKA (reference sequence). The V and J ends lost 6 bases and 2 bases respectively, with 18 bases between them.